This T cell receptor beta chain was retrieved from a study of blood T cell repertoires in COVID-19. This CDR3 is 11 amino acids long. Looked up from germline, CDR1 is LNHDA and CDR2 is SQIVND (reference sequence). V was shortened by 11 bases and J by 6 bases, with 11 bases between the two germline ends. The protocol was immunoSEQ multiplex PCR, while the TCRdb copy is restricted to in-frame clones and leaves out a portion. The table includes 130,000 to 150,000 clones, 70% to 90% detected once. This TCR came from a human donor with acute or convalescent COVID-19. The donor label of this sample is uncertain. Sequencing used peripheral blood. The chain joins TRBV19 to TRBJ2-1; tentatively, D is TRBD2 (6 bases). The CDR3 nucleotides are TGTGCCTCGGCGGGGAGCAATGAGCAGTTCTTC. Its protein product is CASAGSNEQFF. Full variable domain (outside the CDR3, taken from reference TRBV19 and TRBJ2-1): DGGITQSPKYLFRKEGQNVTLSCEQNLNHDAMYWYRQDPGQGLRLIYYSQIVNDFQKGDIAEGYSVSREKKESFPLTVTSAQKNPTAFYLCASAGSNEQFFGPGTRLTVL.